These 26 T cell receptor beta chains were sequenced from one sample in a study of cytomegalovirus exposure and HLA in healthy donors. The PCR was carried out with 60 Vbeta primers and 13 Jbeta primers. Measured with immunoSEQ multiplex PCR; TCRdb has only the in-frame clones, and not every one. This sample's clone table lists about 55,000 clones. The specimen sequenced was PBMCs. The receptors derive from a middle-aged man in good health and CMV-seropositive.

The V gene is TRBV4-3, the J gene TRBJ2-1; D might be TRBD2 (5 bases). The V gene's germline CDR1 is LGHNA and CDR2 YSLEER. Trimming took 0 bases from V and 0 from J, leaving 15 bases between them. The CDR3 has 18 amino acids. The CDR3 spells CASSQEKGALGSYNEQFF. The CDR3 DNA is TGCGCCAGCAGCCAAGAAAAGGGAGCGCTTGGCTCCTACAATGAGCAGTTCTTC.

This rearrangement joins TRBV5-4 to TRBJ1-2; no clear D gene. Germline loops: CDR1 SGHNT, CDR2 YYREEE (reference sequence). V dropped 6 bases and J dropped 1 base, with 16 bases sitting between them. The CDR3 spans 15 residues. The CDR3 DNA is TGTGCCAGCACCTACTGGGAGCGATTTAACTATGGCTACACCTTC. Its translation: CASTYWERFNYGYTF.

The chain recombines TRBV6-5 with TRBJ1-2; D may be TRBD1 (6 bases). This CDR3 is 15 amino acids long. V was clipped by 6 bases and J by 6 bases, with 20 bases between them. From germline, CDR1 is MNHEY and CDR2 SVGAGI. The CDR3 loop is CASSRRGSSFHGYTF. In DNA, the CDR3 is TGTGCCAGCAGCCGCAGGGGCTCCTCCTTCCATGGCTACACCTTC.

The chain carries TRBV27 and TRBJ2-1; 12 nucleotides agree with TRBD1. The CDR3 totals 16 residues. Germline values: CDR1 MNHEY, CDR2 SMNVEV (reference sequence). V was pared by 7 bases and J by 5 bases, with 9 bases of the junction left unmatched. The CDR3 protein is CASTSMGQGADNEQFF. CDR3 sequence (DNA): TGTGCCAGCACTTCCATGGGACAGGGGGCCGACAATGAGCAGTTCTTC.

The chain couples TRBV20-1 to TRBJ1-5; D may be TRBD1 (6 bases). CDR1 and CDR2 from the germline V gene are DFQATT and SNEGSKA (reference sequence). The CDR3 is 11 residues long. V was trimmed by 5 bases and J by 7 bases, leaving 9 bases between them. In nucleotides, the CDR3 is TGCAGTGCTTCGGGGGGCCAGCCCCAGCATTTT. This codes for CSASGGQPQHF.

V is TRBV29-1 and J is TRBJ2-5, with TRBD2 matching 11 bases. With the DNA end fitting TRBJ2-7 better, the J assignment may be wrong. Germline V gene sequence: CDR1 SQVTM, CDR2 ANQGSEA. The CDR3 totals 14 residues. The CDR3 bases are TGCAGCGTTGAACGGGGGACTAGCGGCTACGAGCAGTACTTC. Protein product: CSVERGTSGYEQYF.

The J gene is TRBJ2-7, the V gene TRBV5-1; 7 nucleotides line up with TRBD1. Germline CDR1 reads SGHRS; CDR2 reads YFSETQ. The CDR3 spans 15 residues. V was clipped by 0 bases and J by 2 bases; unmatched bases: 5. CDR3 coding DNA: TGCGCCAGCAGCTTGGATAGGGGGCCACCCTACGAGCAGTACTTC. Its translation is CASSLDRGPPYEQYF.

This chain links TRBV6-5 with TRBJ2-7, with a weak D call TRBD2 (6 bases). The V and J ends lost 0 bases and 3 bases respectively, with 15 bases between them. The CDR3 runs to 16 residues. Germline values: CDR1 MNHEY, CDR2 SVGAGI. The CDR3 region has the DNA TGTGCCAGCAGTTACTCGTCGTTAGCGGCTCTCTACGAGCAGTACTTC. Protein sequence: CASSYSSLAALYEQYF.

The chain uses TRBV27 and TRBJ2-7; TRBD1 matches 10 bases. CDR3 size: 15 residues. Trimming cost V 3 bases and J 3 bases; bases outside gene matches: 5. Germline-derived CDR1 and CDR2 are MNHEY and SMNVEV (reference sequence). The chain's CDR3 is CASSFRTGGDYEQYF. CDR3 in DNA: TGTGCCAGCAGTTTTCGGACAGGGGGTGACTACGAGCAGTACTTC.

The chain uses TRBV28 and TRBJ1-4; 7 bases are shared with TRBD1. J was trimmed by 4 bases and V by 5 bases; bases with no gene match: 4. Germline lookup yields CDR1 MDHEN and CDR2 SYDVKM. The CDR3 contains 14 residues. The CDR3 nucleotides read TGTGCCAGCAGTCTCGACAGGGATAATGAAAAACTGTTTTTT. This translates into CASSLDRDNEKLFF.

V gene TRBV7-2 combines with J gene TRBJ2-7; 8 bases line up with TRBD1. This CDR3 region has 14 residues. J was trimmed by 2 bases and V by 5 bases; bases with no gene match: 5. The germline gives CDR1 SGHTA, CDR2 FQGNSA. This CDR3 is CASSPGQGPYEQYF. The CDR3 DNA reads TGTGCCAGCAGCCCCGGACAGGGTCCCTACGAGCAGTACTTC.

The CDR3 reads CSAHTLAGAGNEQFF. DNA of the CDR3: TGCAGTGCTCATACGCTAGCGGGGGCGGGGAATGAGCAGTTCTTC. The genes are TRBV29-1 and TRBJ2-1, with 10 bases lining up with TRBD2. The CDR3 covers 15 residues. The germline gives CDR1 SQVTM, CDR2 ANQGSEA.

The rearrangement joins TRBV6-1 to TRBJ2-7; possibly TRBD1 for D (5 bases). CDR3 length equals 13 residues. Germline V CDR1 and CDR2: MNHNS, SASEGT. V was cut by 4 bases and J by 6 bases, with 13 bases left in between. This chain's CDR3 is CASSGSGISEQYF. DNA of the CDR3: TGTGCCAGCAGTGGTTCAGGGATATCCGAGCAGTACTTC.

Here the CDR3 DNA reads TGTGCCAGCAGCCTAGTACGGGGGGACGAGCAGTACTTC. Translation: CASSLVRGDEQYF. The rearrangement joins TRBV2 to TRBJ2-7; 7 nucleotides match TRBD2. Germline V gene sequence: CDR1 SNHLY, CDR2 FYNNEI. This CDR3 is built from 13 residues. V lost 6 bases and J lost 5; bases outside the gene matches: 7.

V gene TRBV30 combines with J gene TRBJ1-6; D ambiguous. The CDR3 has 13 residues. Between the trimmed V and J ends, which lost 0 bases and 6 bases, there was a span of 6 bases. Germline V gene lookup returns CDR1 GTSNPN and CDR2 SVGIG (reference sequence). In nucleotides, the CDR3 is TGTGCCTGGAGTGTAATAGTTAATTCACCCCTCCACTTT. Protein sequence: CAWSVIVNSPLHF.

This chain uses TRBV19 with TRBJ1-2; 7 bases line up with TRBD1. CDR1 is LNHDA, CDR2 SQIVND, per germline (reference sequence). Unmatched junction bases numbered 12, after V lost 10 bases and J lost 7 bases. CDR3 length: 13 residues. The CDR3 spells CATTDRALFGYTF. Written as DNA, the CDR3 is TGTGCCACTACCGACAGGGCCTTGTTTGGCTACACCTTC.

This CDR3 is CASSIGTNTYEQYF. CDR3 DNA sequence: TGCGCCAGCAGCATCGGGACTAACACCTACGAGCAGTACTTC. The rearrangement joins TRBV5-1 to TRBJ2-7, with 7 nucleotides matching TRBD2. The CDR3 has 14 amino acids. The germline V gene encodes CDR1 SGHRS and CDR2 YFSETQ. The V gene end was trimmed by 4 bases and the J gene end by 2 bases; junction bases not matched to a gene: 6.

The DNA of the CDR3 is TGTGCCAGCAGCTTAGAGGCGGGGGGCTTTAGGGAGCAGTACTTC. Amino acid sequence: CASSLEAGGFREQYF. V gene TRBV11-2 combines with J gene TRBJ2-7; 8 bases fit TRBD2. The CDR3 extends over 15 amino acids. V was clipped by 0 bases and J by 7 bases; unmatched bases: 8. The germline V gene has CDR1 SGHAT and CDR2 FQNNGV.

This chain links TRBV4-3 with TRBJ2-7, with TRBD2 matching 8 bases. CDR1 LGHNA and CDR2 YSLEER come from the germline V gene. The V segment lost 1 base and the J segment 6 bases; nucleotides outside the gene matches: 5. The CDR3 consists of 14 residues. In DNA, the CDR3 is TGCGCCAGCAGCCAAGGCCCCCTAGCGGGCGAGCAGTACTTC. As protein: CASSQGPLAGEQYF.

The chain employs TRBV30 and TRBJ1-1; possibly TRBD1 for D (5 bases). The CDR3 loop spans 13 amino acids. V was clipped by 4 bases and J by 5 bases, with 14 bases between them. Germline V gene lookup returns CDR1 GTSNPN and CDR2 SVGIG (reference sequence). The chain's CDR3 is CAWKERGGTEAFF. The CDR3 bases are TGTGCCTGGAAGGAAAGGGGAGGGACTGAAGCTTTCTTT.

This chain uses TRBV30 with TRBJ2-7; maybe TRBD2 (6 bases). The V and J ends lost 1 base and 3 bases respectively, with 10 bases between them. The CDR3 length is 13 residues. Germline-derived CDR1 and CDR2 are GTSNPN and SVGIG (reference sequence). DNA of the CDR3: TGTGCCTGGAGTGCCGGGAGCAACTACGAGCAGTACTTC. Amino acid sequence: CAWSAGSNYEQYF.

The chain links TRBV19 to TRBJ2-7; 8 nucleotides agree with TRBD1. The CDR3 extends over 16 amino acids. Germline V gene data show CDR1 as LNHDA and CDR2 as SQIVND (reference sequence). Trimming at V came to 5 bases and at J to 0 bases, leaving 9 bases not matched to a gene. CDR3 sequence reads: CASSPRTGLSSYEQYF. The CDR3 DNA reads TGTGCCAGTAGTCCTCGGACAGGGTTAAGCTCCTACGAGCAGTACTTC.

V is TRBV5-5 and J is TRBJ2-7; 11 nucleotides line up with TRBD1. V gave up 0 bases and J gave up 2 bases; unmatched junction bases: 1. Germline assignment: CDR1 SGHKS and CDR2 YYEKEE (reference sequence). This CDR3 comprises 15 residues. CDR3 residues: CASSLGGQGAYEQYF. In DNA form, the CDR3 reads TGTGCCAGCAGCTTGGGGGGACAGGGGGCCTACGAGCAGTACTTC.

The chain carries TRBV5-8 and TRBJ1-6, with D possibly matching TRBD1 (6 bases). Germline-derived CDR1 and CDR2 are SGHTS and YDEGEE. The CDR3 loop spans 16 amino acids. The V end lost 0 bases, the J end lost 13 bases, and 20 bases lay between the germline ends. CDR3: CASSLAGTKSIHPLHF. Written as DNA, the CDR3 is TGTGCCAGCAGCTTGGCCGGGACAAAATCTATTCACCCCCTCCACTTT.

V is TRBV5-6 and J is TRBJ1-6, with TRBD1 identical over 8 bases. CDR3 length: 15 residues. Losses at the gene ends were 3 bases for V and 7 bases for J; bases not matched to a gene: 6. CDR1 and CDR2 (germline): SGHDT, YYEEEE. The CDR3: CASSSGQGTNSPLHF. CDR3 nucleotides: TGTGCCAGCAGCTCCGGACAGGGAACGAATTCACCCCTCCACTTT.

This sequence joins TRBV7-8 and TRBJ2-7; 10 bases align to TRBD1. J gave up 1 base and V 5 bases, and 5 bases lay outside the gene matches. There are 15 residues in the CDR3. Germline CDR1 reads SGHVS; CDR2 reads FQNEAQ. CDR3 DNA sequence: TGTGCCAGCAGCAAGGGACAGGGGTATTCCTACGAGCAGTACTTC. Translated: CASSKGQGYSYEQYF.